This is a list of T cell receptor beta chains from one sample in a study of cytomegalovirus exposure and HLA in healthy donors. TCRdb keeps only in-frame clones here, not all; method: immunoSEQ multiplex PCR. The sample records 95,000 to 100,000 clones, 75% to 80% being singletons. The sample was PBMCs. Receptors originate from a female donor in good health and CMV-seronegative. Each CDR3 is given with its conserved first and last residue. D genes are given only for firm matches. Some rows mark clone size as missing; the rest say once, few, many or name a class of expanded clone.

abundance,v_gene,d_gene,j_gene,CDR3nt,CDR3aa
NA,TRBV4-1,TRBD1,TRBJ1-2,TGCGCCAGCAGCACAGGGGGAACTAACTATGGCTACACCTTC,CASSTGGTNYGYTF
NA,TRBV7-6,TRBD1,TRBJ2-7,TGTGCCAGCAGCTTGGGACAGGAGACCTACGAGCAGTACTTC,CASSLGQETYEQYF
NA,TRBV5-1,NA,TRBJ1-2,TGCGCCAGCAGCCCAGGGTCCTATATAAACTATGGCTACACCTTC,CASSPGSYINYGYTF
NA,TRBV18,NA,TRBJ1-4,TGTGCCAGCTCGCCCAACAGGGATGAAAAACTGTTTTTT,CASSPNRDEKLFF
NA,TRBV5-1,NA,TRBJ2-5,TGCGCCAGCAGCAAACGGTACCAAGAGACCCAGTACTTC,CASSKRYQETQYF
NA,TRBV30,TRBD1,TRBJ1-4,TGTGCCTGGACGGGACAGGGACATGAAAAACTGTTTTTT,CAWTGQGHEKLFF
NA,TRBV18,TRBD1,TRBJ2-2,TGTGCCAGCTCACTCAGACAGGGTTCGAACACCGGGGAGCTGTTTTTT,CASSLRQGSNTGELFF
NA,TRBV5-1,TRBD1,TRBJ2-7,TGCGCCAGCAGCTTGGGGGGACAGGGGAATTACGAGCAGTACTTC,CASSLGGQGNYEQYF
few,TRBV19,TRBD1,TRBJ1-2,TGTGCCAGTAGTGGGGGGACAGGGGGCTTTAAAGACTATGGCTACACCTTC,CASSGGTGGFKDYGYTF
NA,TRBV4-3,TRBD1,TRBJ1-1,TGCGCCAGCAGCCCGGGGACAGGGGGGACAACTGAAGCTTTCTTT,CASSPGTGGTTEAFF
few,TRBV6-1,TRBD2,TRBJ2-5,TGTGCCAGCAGTGAAGCGGGAGGGCGGATGGAAGAGACCCAGTACTTC,CASSEAGGRMEETQYF
NA,TRBV9,NA,TRBJ2-7,TGTGCCAGCAGCGTAGGTAATACAGTCATCTACGAGCAGTACTTC,CASSVGNTVIYEQYF
once,TRBV6-5,TRBD1,TRBJ1-1,TGTGCCAGCAGTTACTCAGGGCAGGGGGCCTTGACTTTCTTT,CASSYSGQGALTFF
once,TRBV21-1,NA,TRBJ2-3,TGTGCCAGCATCACCGGGACAGACCCAGATACGCAGTATTTT,CASITGTDPDTQYF
NA,TRBV11-3,TRBD1,TRBJ2-5,TGTGCCAGCAGCTTTAGAACAGGGGGCCCAGAGACCCAGTACTTC,CASSFRTGGPETQYF
once,TRBV2,NA,TRBJ2-2,TGTGCCAGCAGTGTTGCCCTAAACACCGGGGAGCTGTTTTTT,CASSVALNTGELFF
NA,TRBV7-2,TRBD2,TRBJ2-5,TGTGCCAGCAGCTTAGAGAGACTAGCGGGAGGGAACCAAGAGACCCAGTACTTC,CASSLERLAGGNQETQYF
NA,TRBV7-2,TRBD2,TRBJ2-7,TGTGCCAGCAGCTTAGAGGTCGGGAGGGAGCAGTACTTC,CASSLEVGREQYF
few,TRBV29-1,TRBD1,TRBJ1-2,TGCAGCGTTGTAGAGCAGGGGGCGGTCTATGGCTACACCTTC,CSVVEQGAVYGYTF
NA,TRBV19,NA,TRBJ1-5,TGTGCCAGTAGTACACAACAGGGAACCATGCAGCCCCAGCATTTT,CASSTQQGTMQPQHF
NA,TRBV5-1,NA,TRBJ2-5,TGCGCCAGCAGCTTCGCCCAGGGGTACCAAGAGACCCAGTACTTC,CASSFAQGYQETQYF
NA,TRBV30,TRBD1,TRBJ1-2,TGTGCCTGGAGTAGGGACAGGGGTGGCTATGGCTACACCTTC,CAWSRDRGGYGYTF
NA,TRBV28,NA,TRBJ1-1,TGTGCCAGCACCACCTCAATTGGGGCGCAGGGCGCTGAAGCTTTCTTT,CASTTSIGAQGAEAFF
NA,TRBV2,NA,TRBJ2-3,TGTGCCAGCAGTGAAGTGGGGCGGTGGGCAGATACGCAGTATTTT,CASSEVGRWADTQYF
NA,TRBV30,TRBD2,TRBJ2-1,TGTGCCTGGAGTGTACAAAGCGGGAGGGCACATGAGCAGTTCTTC,CAWSVQSGRAHEQFF
NA,TRBV5-1,TRBD2,TRBJ2-3,TGCGCCAGCAGCTTGGGACCGGCTAGCGGGGCCACAGATACGCAGTATTTT,CASSLGPASGATDTQYF
NA,TRBV10-1,NA,TRBJ1-5,TGCGCCAGCAGTGACGAGCTCGGGCAGCCCCAGCATTTT,CASSDELGQPQHF
once,TRBV2,NA,TRBJ1-2,TGTGCCAGCAGGCGGACAGATGGCTACACCTTC,CASRRTDGYTF
few,TRBV5-8,TRBD1,TRBJ1-2,TGTGCCAGCAGTCAGGGACAGACTGATGGCTACACCTTC,CASSQGQTDGYTF
NA,TRBV7-2,TRBD1,TRBJ1-2,TGTGCCAGCAGCATGGAAGGGGGCCCAGGTTATGGCTACACCTTC,CASSMEGGPGYGYTF
once,TRBV2,NA,TRBJ1-1,TGTGCCAGCAGCATCGCTATCTCTAACACTGAAGCTTTCTTT,CASSIAISNTEAFF
NA,TRBV18,TRBD2,TRBJ2-1,TGTGCCAGCTCACCCCTCGGGCTAGCGGGAAACAATGAGCAGTTCTTC,CASSPLGLAGNNEQFF
few,TRBV11-3,TRBD1,TRBJ2-1,TGTGCCAGCAGCGCCGCCCGGACAGGCAATGAGCAGTTCTTC,CASSAARTGNEQFF
NA,TRBV6-1,NA,TRBJ1-5,TGTGCCAGCAGTGAAGGCGTGCAGGTGGGTCAGCCCCAGCATTTT,CASSEGVQVGQPQHF
NA,TRBV18,TRBD1,TRBJ1-5,TGTGCCAGCTCACCACTCGGAGGGGGCGATCAGCCCCAGCATTTT,CASSPLGGGDQPQHF
NA,TRBV29-1,TRBD1,TRBJ1-5,TGCAGCGTTGCGCCGACAGGGAGTGACGGACAGCCCCAGCATTTT,CSVAPTGSDGQPQHF
NA,TRBV21-1,NA,TRBJ2-2,TGTGCCATCTCCAGGGGGGAGCTGTTTTTT,CAISRGELFF
NA,TRBV11-2,TRBD1,TRBJ2-7,TGTGCCAGCAGACACCGGGACAGGGCCTACGAGCAGTACTTC,CASRHRDRAYEQYF
NA,TRBV7-7,TRBD1,TRBJ2-5,TGTGCTAGCAGCTTAGGGACAGGGGGGCAAGAGACCCAGTACTTC,CASSLGTGGQETQYF
NA,TRBV28,TRBD1,TRBJ1-5,TGTGCCAGCAGTTCCAACGACATACTCGGGACAGGAAGAGGAAGCAATCAGCCCCAGCATTTT,CASSSNDILGTGRGSNQPQHF
once,TRBV28,NA,TRBJ2-4,TGTGCCAGCAGTTTCAGATCTCTAGCCAAAAACATTCAGTACTTC,CASSFRSLAKNIQYF
NA,TRBV6-5,NA,TRBJ1-1,TGTGCCAGCAGCAAGAACACTGAAGCTTTCTTT,CASSKNTEAFF
NA,TRBV13,NA,TRBJ2-2,TGTGCCAGCAGCCCCTGGAGGACCACCGGGGAGCTGTTTTTT,CASSPWRTTGELFF
NA,TRBV11-3,TRBD1,TRBJ2-3,TGTGCCAGCAGCAAACAGGGGGCCCTATATACTAGCACAGATACGCAGTATTTT,CASSKQGALYTSTDTQYF
NA,TRBV15,NA,TRBJ1-1,TGTGCCACCAGCCGCCTGGGGGGCACTGAAGCTTTCTTT,CATSRLGGTEAFF
NA,TRBV7-9,TRBD2,TRBJ2-7,TGTGCCAGCAGCCCCGGACTAGCGGACAATTACTACGAGCAGTACTTC,CASSPGLADNYYEQYF
NA,TRBV10-3,TRBD1,TRBJ1-2,TGTGCCATCAGTGAGACGGACAGGCACTGGGGCTACACCTTC,CAISETDRHWGYTF